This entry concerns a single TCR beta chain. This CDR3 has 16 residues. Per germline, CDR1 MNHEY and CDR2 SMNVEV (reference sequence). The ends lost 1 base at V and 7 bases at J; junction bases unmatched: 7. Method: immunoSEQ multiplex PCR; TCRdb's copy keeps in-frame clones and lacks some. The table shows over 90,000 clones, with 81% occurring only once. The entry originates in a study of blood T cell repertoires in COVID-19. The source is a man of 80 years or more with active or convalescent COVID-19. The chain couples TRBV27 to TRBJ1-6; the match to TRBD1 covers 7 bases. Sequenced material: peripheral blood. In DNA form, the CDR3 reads TGTGCCAGCAGTTTATTCTGGACAGGAATAAATTCACCCCTCCACTTT. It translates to CASSLFWTGINSPLHF.